The 14 T cell receptor beta chains below were found in one sample sequenced in a study of blood T cell repertoires in COVID-19. Clones were sequenced by immunoSEQ multiplex PCR, and TCRdb holds only the in-frame ones, with some missing. The repertoire holds approximately 100,000 clones, with roughly 84% as singletons. The sample taken for sequencing was peripheral blood. The receptors here all came from a human donor in a cohort sampled during active COVID-19.

The V call is TRBV4-2, the J call TRBJ2-1, with D tentatively TRBD2 (6 bases). V was cut by 4 bases and J by 4 bases, with 23 bases left in between. The germline CDR1 and CDR2 sequences are LGHNA and YNFKEQ. The CDR3 is 18 amino acids. The CDR3 spells CASSRDLVMIAEYNEQFF. CDR3 nucleotides: TGTGCCAGCAGCCGAGACTTAGTGATGATAGCGGAATACAATGAGCAGTTCTTC.

This chain links TRBV9 with TRBJ2-2; 8 bases line up with TRBD1. V lost 0 bases and J lost 1; bases outside the gene matches: 5. Looked up from germline, CDR1 is SGDLS and CDR2 is YYNGEE. CDR3 length equals 17 residues. The CDR3 DNA reads as TGTGCCAGCAGCGTAGCCCGTGGACAGGGGAACACCGGGGAGCTGTTTTTT. Amino acids: CASSVARGQGNTGELFF.

The chain carries TRBV19 and TRBJ2-3, with D unclear. CDR3 size: 13 residues. Germline CDR1 LNHDA, CDR2 SQIVND (reference sequence). The V and J ends lost 3 bases and 2 bases respectively, with 6 bases between them. Here the CDR3 reads CASSIPYTDTQYF. In nucleotides, the CDR3 is TGTGCCAGTAGTATTCCCTACACAGATACGCAGTATTTT.

Remarks on this clone: This sample includes further DNA sequences coding for the same CDR3. The chain uses TRBV9 and TRBJ2-1; D is possibly TRBD1 (5 bases). The germline V and J ends were trimmed by 1 base and 5 bases, with 7 bases remaining between them. The CDR3 extends over 13 amino acids. Germline values: CDR1 SGDLS, CDR2 YYNGEE. CDR3 sequence (DNA): TGTGCCAGCAGCGTATTAGGGGACAATGAGCAGTTCTTC. As protein: CASSVLGDNEQFF.

This sequence joins TRBV19 and TRBJ2-7, with D uncertain. The CDR3 spans 14 residues. Germline V gene lookup returns CDR1 LNHDA and CDR2 SQIVND (reference sequence). The V end was cut by 3 bases, the J end by 0 bases, with 9 bases between. CDR3 in DNA: TGTGCCAGTAGTATTTCCCTTGTCTCCTACGAGCAGTACTTC. Residues: CASSISLVSYEQYF.

The rearrangement joins TRBV7-9 to TRBJ2-2; 10 positions agree with TRBD1. Germline CDR1 and CDR2: SEHNR and FQNEAQ (reference sequence). The CDR3 runs 15 residues. The trim removed 4 bases at V and 5 bases at J, leaving 4 bases unmatched. CDR3 protein: CASSSGTGATGELFF. The CDR3 DNA sequence: TGTGCCAGCAGCTCCGGGACAGGGGCGACCGGGGAGCTGTTTTTT.

The chain is built from TRBV7-6 and TRBJ2-7; 9 bases fit TRBD1. Germline V CDR1 and CDR2: SGHVS, FNYEAQ. The trim removed 5 bases at V and 2 bases at J, leaving 4 bases unmatched. The CDR3 runs to 14 residues. The CDR3 region is CASSAGQGPYEQYF. CDR3 sequence (DNA): TGTGCCAGCAGCGCGGGACAGGGCCCCTACGAGCAGTACTTC.

The chain joins TRBV4-3 to TRBJ1-2; TRBD1 aligns across 7 bases. This CDR3 is 14 amino acids long. CDR1 LGHNA and CDR2 YSLEER come from the germline V gene. After removal of 4 bases from V and 8 bases from J, the junction contained 10 bases not matched to a gene. CDR3 amino acids: CASSRSSGTAGYTF. The DNA for the CDR3 is TGCGCCAGCAGCCGTTCCTCCGGGACAGCAGGCTACACCTTC.

The chain combines TRBV11-2 with TRBJ2-1; D is uncertain. The CDR3 sequence is 10 residues long. Germline-derived CDR1 and CDR2 are SGHAT and FQNNGV. The V end was cut by 5 bases, the J end by 6 bases, with 2 bases between. The CDR3, as DNA: TGTGCCAGCAGCCGCAATGAGCAGTTCTTC. This encodes CASSRNEQFF.

The chain joins TRBV28 to TRBJ1-1, with D hard to call. V lost 3 bases and J 6 bases, leaving 5 bases between the germline ends. The CDR3 sequence is 11 residues long. Germline CDR1 is MDHEN and CDR2 is SYDVKM. CDR3 DNA: TGTGCCAGCAGTTTGACACCTGAAGCTTTCTTT. Protein sequence: CASSLTPEAFF.

The chain links TRBV27 to TRBJ2-5; 8 bases match TRBD1. Losses at the gene ends were 6 bases for V and 4 bases for J; bases not matched to a gene: 13. Germline V gene sequence: CDR1 MNHEY, CDR2 SMNVEV (reference sequence). The CDR3 sequence is 16 residues long. The CDR3 loop reads CASSRSRTGRGETQYF. The CDR3 region has the DNA TGTGCCAGCAGCCGATCACGGACAGGGCGGGGAGAGACCCAGTACTTC.

V gene TRBV21-1 combines with J gene TRBJ2-3; no check of the table's D call, TRBD1, against the DNA was made. TRBV21-1 is deemed a pseudogene. The CDR3 contains 14 residues. The DNA for the CDR3 is TGTGCCAGCAGCATCCGGGACAACACAGATACGCAGTATTTT. This codes for CASSIRDNTDTQYF.

The chain couples TRBV10-2 to TRBJ2-7, with TRBD2 matching 8 bases. CDR3 length equals 15 residues. Germline CDR1 and CDR2: WSHSY and SAAADI. Trimming cost V 4 bases and J 5 bases; bases outside gene matches: 10. The CDR3 loop reads CASSGGGWEPNEQYF. CDR3 DNA: TGCGCCAGCAGTGGCGGGGGGTGGGAACCGAACGAGCAGTACTTC.

The gene calls are TRBV27 and TRBJ2-7; 7 nucleotides agree with TRBD1. The ends lost 8 bases at V and 5 bases at J; junction bases unmatched: 9. CDR1 is MNHEY and CDR2 is SMNVEV in the germline V gene (reference sequence). This CDR3 has 13 amino acids. The CDR3 coding sequence is TGTGCCAGCCGAACACGACAGGGTCACGAGCAGTACTTC. It codes for CASRTRQGHEQYF.